The TCR beta chain described here comes from a study of human T cells and chemical hapten exposure. This clonotype was seen more than once but under ten times. The time point: patch test 1, 2 weeks after DPC sensitization. This sample's treatment: therapeutic diphenylcyclopropenone sensitization with weekly scalp DPC. TCRdb ran MiXCR on the RACE reads and lists one entry per CDR3 protein. The data hold approximately 80,000 distinct CDR3 sequences, with approximately 8% observed a single time. Sequencing used whole blood, obtained in connection with sensitization to the hapten diphenylcyclopropenone (DPC). The sequence came from a woman in her 30s with alopecia areata. Some clones in this sample may be carry-over from other donors' samples.

CDR3 sequence (DNA): TGCGCCAGCAGCTTGGATCAGGGGGCCGCTGGATCCACTGAAGCTTTCTTT. Amino acids: CASSLDQGAAGSTEAFF. The chain employs TRBV5-1 and TRBJ1-1; 8 bases agree with TRBD1. Germline lookup yields CDR1 SGHRS and CDR2 YFSETQ. The CDR3 totals 17 residues. V trimming: 0 bases; J trimming: 4 bases; junction bases outside the gene matches: 11.